These 2 T cell receptor beta chains came from one sample sequenced in a study of CD8 T cells in Susac syndrome. Random-hexamer reverse transcription was applied to roughly 0.5 to 1 ug RNA. In TCRdb, the immunoSEQ multiplex PCR reads were re-called with MiXCR into one record per CDR3 protein. The sample carries around 170,000 distinct CDR3 sequences, about 90% recorded once. Sequencing was performed on CD4+ T cells from PBMCs. These receptors were collected from a human donor in good health.

The rearrangement uses TRBV7-2 and TRBJ2-7; 7 positions agree with TRBD1. V lost 4 bases to trimming and J lost 3 bases; unmatched junction nucleotides: 6. Germline values: CDR1 SGHTA, CDR2 FQGNSA. The CDR3 totals 14 residues. CDR3 nucleotides: TGTGCCAGCAGCTCACGGGACAGAGGCTACGAGCAGTACTTC. It yields the protein CASSSRDRGYEQYF.

CDR3 nucleotides: TGCGCCAGCAGCTTAGAGGGAGGGCCCCCGGATGAGCAGTTCTTC. Translated, it gives CASSLEGGPPDEQFF. J is TRBJ2-1 and V is TRBV5-1; 7 bases map to TRBD2. Losses at the gene ends were 2 bases for V and 8 bases for J; bases not matched to a gene: 10. CDR1 is SGHRS and CDR2 is YFSETQ in the germline V gene. The CDR3 is made up of 15 amino acids.